These T cell receptor beta chains were read from a single sample in a study of CD8 T cells in Susac syndrome. TCRdb itself ran the immunoSEQ multiplex PCR reads through MiXCR, one entry per CDR3 protein. The profile shows about 210,000 distinct CDR3 sequences, approximately 94% of them singletons. The sample comprised CD4+ T cells from PBMCs. The receptors here all came from a human donor with Susac syndrome. Each CDR3 is given with its conserved first and last residue. Each record gives: V gene, D gene, clone size, J gene, CDR3 DNA, CDR3 protein. The D gene is left open where the match is weak. Size values are once, few and many counts, or a class for expanded clones, and some rows have none.

TRBV20-1,NA,NA,TRBJ1-6,TGCAGTGCGCGCTCGGGACACCAGAATTCACCCCTCCACTTT,CSARSGHQNSPLHF
TRBV24-1,NA,NA,TRBJ1-4,TGTGCCACCAGTATCGCAGGGGAGGAAAAACTGTTTTTT,CATSIAGEEKLFF
TRBV10-2,NA,NA,TRBJ1-1,TGCGCCAGCAACCCCGCTGACCCTAACACTGAAGCTTTCTTT,CASNPADPNTEAFF
TRBV2,TRBD2,NA,TRBJ2-3,TGTGCCAGCCACCGCCTAGCGGGAGGCACAGATACGCAGTATTTT,CASHRLAGGTDTQYF
TRBV7-2,TRBD2,NA,TRBJ2-3,TGTGCCAGCAGCCGCAGCGGGGGGGCCACAGATACGCAGTATTTT,CASSRSGGATDTQYF
TRBV20-1,NA,NA,TRBJ1-1,TGCAGTGCCCGGGAGAAGGGCACTGAAGCTTTCTTT,CSAREKGTEAFF
TRBV6-1,NA,NA,TRBJ1-4,TGTGCCAGCAGTGGAAACCGACCCGAAAAACTGTTTTTT,CASSGNRPEKLFF
TRBV20-1,NA,NA,TRBJ1-2,TGCAGTGCTAGTCCTCATGGGGAGGGCTACACCTTC,CSASPHGEGYTF
TRBV21-1,NA,NA,TRBJ2-4,TGTGCCAGCAGCAAACGAGAAGGGCCCCTCCCAGCCAAAAACATTCAGTACTTC,CASSKREGPLPAKNIQYF
TRBV7-9,NA,NA,TRBJ1-6,TGTGCCAGCAGCCAAACTTTGGGGGTGGGGAATTCACCCCTCCACTTT,CASSQTLGVGNSPLHF
TRBV5-4,NA,NA,TRBJ1-2,TGTGCCAGCAGCTGGGACGGGGACTATGGCTACACCTTC,CASSWDGDYGYTF
TRBV9,NA,NA,TRBJ1-6,TGTGCCAGCAGCGTAGGGCGGAATTCACCCCTCCACTTT,CASSVGRNSPLHF
TRBV27,NA,NA,TRBJ1-5,TGTGCCAGCAGTTTATCGTCCGGGCCCCAGCATTTT,CASSLSSGPQHF
TRBV20-1,NA,NA,TRBJ1-1,TGCAGTGTTCACAGGGATACGAACACTGAAGCTTTCTTT,CSVHRDTNTEAFF
TRBV29-1,TRBD1,NA,TRBJ2-2,TGCAGCGTTGTACCGGGACAGGGGATGATCGGGGAGCTGTTTTTT,CSVVPGQGMIGELFF
TRBV6-6,NA,NA,TRBJ1-1,TGTGCCAGCCCGAGGGTCGCCCAGTCGAACACTGAAGCTTTCTTT,CASPRVAQSNTEAFF
TRBV4-3,TRBD1,NA,TRBJ2-1,TGCGCCAGCAGCCAAGAACCGGGACAGGGCTCCTACAATGAGCAGTTCTTC,CASSQEPGQGSYNEQFF
TRBV4-3,TRBD1,NA,TRBJ1-6,TGCGCCAGCAGCCAACACAGGGGAAATTCACCCCTCCACTTT,CASSQHRGNSPLHF
TRBV6-1,TRBD1,NA,TRBJ2-6,TGTGCCAGCAGCCCTCCGGGACAGGGCTCTGGGGCCAACGTCCTGACTTTC,CASSPPGQGSGANVLTF
TRBV6-2/TRBV6-3,NA,NA,TRBJ2-5,TGTGCCAGCAGCCCCCGGGGGGCCCGGACCTTCCAGACCCAGTACTTC,CASSPRGARTFQTQYF
TRBV20-1,TRBD1,NA,TRBJ2-6,TGCAGTGCAACCGACAGGGCTGGGGCCAACGTCCTGACTTTC,CSATDRAGANVLTF
TRBV3-1,TRBD2,NA,TRBJ2-7,TGTGCCAGCAGCCAAGGAGGCACCAGAGCGCTAGCGGCTAGCTACGAGCAGTACTTC,CASSQGGTRALAASYEQYF
TRBV7-9,TRBD1,NA,TRBJ2-7,TGTGCCAGCAGCCAAATTAGGCCGGGACAGGGATATGGGAACGAGCAGTACTTC,CASSQIRPGQGYGNEQYF
TRBV4-2,TRBD2,NA,TRBJ2-7,TGTGCCAGCAGCCAAGAGGGGAGGGAAGCCTACGAGCAGTACTTC,CASSQEGREAYEQYF
TRBV18,NA,few,TRBJ2-1,TGTGCCAGCTCACCACGTCGGGACTTTGACAATGAGCAGTTCTTC,CASSPRRDFDNEQFF
TRBV25-1,NA,NA,TRBJ2-7,TGTGCCAGCAGTGAACCAGGTCTCTACGAGCAGTACTTC,CASSEPGLYEQYF
TRBV7-2,NA,NA,TRBJ1-5,TGTGCCAGCAGCACCAGGGCAGACCAGCCCCAGCATTTT,CASSTRADQPQHF
TRBV20-1,TRBD1,NA,TRBJ2-5,TGCAGTGCTAGACGAGCCGGGACAGGGGGGGAGACCCAGTACTTC,CSARRAGTGGETQYF
TRBV4-3,NA,NA,TRBJ1-4,TGCGCCAGCAGCCATTCCAGGGATTCACGGGAAAAACTGTTTTTT,CASSHSRDSREKLFF
TRBV4-3,NA,NA,TRBJ1-5,TGCGCCAGCAGCCAAGCAGGGAAACAGCCCCAGCATTTT,CASSQAGKQPQHF
TRBV30,NA,few,TRBJ2-7,TGTGCCTGGATGGCCCAGAGCTCCTACGAGCAGTACTTC,CAWMAQSSYEQYF
TRBV11-2,NA,NA,TRBJ2-1,TGTGCCAGCAGCTTAGGGGTAGGGCCGCTTAATGAGCAGTTCTTC,CASSLGVGPLNEQFF
TRBV7-9,TRBD1,NA,TRBJ2-7,TGTGCCAGCAGCGAGGGGGCAGGCGATTACGAGCAGTACTTC,CASSEGAGDYEQYF
TRBV20-1,NA,NA,TRBJ1-5,TGCAGTGCTAGGTCGACAAAGAATCAGCCCCAGCATTTT,CSARSTKNQPQHF
TRBV9,TRBD2,NA,TRBJ2-1,TGTGCCAGCAGCGTAGTGGGGGGGAGCTCCTACAATGAGCAGTTCTTC,CASSVVGGSSYNEQFF
TRBV5-6,NA,NA,TRBJ1-2,TGTGCCAGCAGCTTGGGTCGGGCGCCCGGAGGAACCTTC,CASSLGRAPGGTF
TRBV7-2,NA,NA,TRBJ1-1,TGTGCCAGCAGCTTAGGAGAGTCCCCTGCTTTCTTT,CASSLGESPAFF